This T cell receptor beta chain emerged from a study of T cell changes during pregnancy in multiple sclerosis. The V gene end was trimmed by 5 bases and the J gene end by 14 bases; junction bases not matched to a gene: 26. CDR3 length equals 18 residues. Germline V gene data show CDR1 as SEHNR and CDR2 as FQNEAQ (reference sequence). TCRdb's table, derived via immunoSEQ multiplex PCR, lists solely in-frame clones and lacks some. The data show tens of thousands of clones, about nine tenths seen once. The receptor's source is a female donor with multiple sclerosis, enrolled in a pregnancy study. This chain connects TRBV7-9 to TRBJ2-1; 8 bases match TRBD2. Sequences were derived from CD8+ T cells from peripheral blood mononuclear cells, sampled after pregnancy. The CDR3 region has the DNA TGTGCCAGCAGCCTCGTTCCCCGGGGGGGCACCTCGACCCGGGGGGAGTTCTTC. This sequence encodes CASSLVPRGGTSTRGEFF.